The 11 T cell receptor beta chains reported below all come from one sample, sequenced in a study of beta chain features in type 1 diabetes. Sequenced material consisted of expressed TCRB transcripts (all of the isolated RNA was reverse transcribed). The table came from immunoSEQ multiplex PCR; TCRdb's copy has only in-frame clones and leaves some out. This sample yields 860,000 or so clones, of which roughly 15% are seen a single time; around 0.02% belongs to the top ten. The sample comprised naive CD4+ T cells from blood. These receptor sequences come from a woman aged 18-30 years in good health.

This clone was detected a few times. The chain recombines TRBV5-6 with TRBJ2-1; D uncertain. Trimming took off 4 bases at V and 3 bases at J, with 5 bases between the two ends. CDR3 size: 12 residues. Germline V lookup: CDR1 SGHDT, CDR2 YYEEEE. The CDR3 region is CASSRYYNEQFF. Written as DNA, the CDR3 is TGTGCCAGCAGCCGCTACTACAATGAGCAGTTCTTC. Filled out from reference TRBV5-6 and TRBJ2-1, the complete variable domain reads DAGVTQSPTHLIKTRGQQVTLRCSPKSGHDTVSWYQQALGQGPQFIFQYYEEEERQRGNFPDRFSGHQFPNYSSELNVNALLLGDSALYLCASSRYYNEQFFGPGTRLTVL.

A note on this clone: Additional DNA sequences in this sample encode the identical CDR3. CDR3 bases: TGTGCCAGCAGTTTACGGCAGGGTAATCAGCCCCAGCATTTT. It specifies CASSLRQGNQPQHF. The rearrangement uses TRBV27 and TRBJ1-5, with D tentatively TRBD1 (5 bases). Deletions cut 2 bases from V and 4 bases from J, with 9 bases between. The germline CDR1 and CDR2 sequences are MNHEY and SMNVEV (reference sequence). This CDR3 region has 14 residues.

This clone has just a few counts. The rearrangement uses TRBV10-2 and TRBJ2-7; the D is unclear. Germline V lookup: CDR1 WSHSY, CDR2 SAAADI. Trimming removed 5 bases from V and 3 bases from J, with 11 bases in between. The CDR3 sequence is 13 residues long. The DNA for the CDR3 is TGCGCCAGCAGTCGGTATCACAGCTACGAGCAGTACTTC. Protein product: CASSRYHSYEQYF.

This clone was counted a few times. The V gene is TRBV7-2, the J gene TRBJ2-2, with D perhaps TRBD1 (6 bases). The CDR3 spans 13 residues. The germline gives CDR1 SGHTA, CDR2 FQGNSA. V lost 5 bases, J lost 6 bases, and 10 bases lay in between. The CDR3 region has the DNA TGTGCCAGCAGCCCACAGGGCGCCGGGGAGCTGTTTTTT. This translates into CASSPQGAGELFF.

The chain combines TRBV7-9 with TRBJ1-1; D remains unclear. The CDR3 runs 13 residues. CDR1 and CDR2 (germline): SEHNR, FQNEAQ (reference sequence). Trimming took 3 bases from V and 6 from J, leaving 11 bases between them. CDR3 nucleotide sequence: TGTGCCAGCAGCTTTAGGGAGGGTTCTGAAGCTTTCTTT. As protein: CASSFREGSEAFF.

In this sample, this clone turned up a few times. The sample contains more than one DNA sequence encoding this CDR3. The chain recombines TRBV28 with TRBJ2-1, with D hard to call. The CDR3 is 11 amino acids. V lost 5 bases and J lost 7, with 6 bases in between. The germline V gene encodes CDR1 MDHEN and CDR2 SYDVKM. CDR3 in DNA: TGTGCCAGCAGTCTTCAGAATGAGCAGTTCTTC. Translating gives CASSLQNEQFF.

This clone has a count of ten or more. The chain recombines TRBV6-4 with TRBJ2-3; the D is unclear. The CDR3 extends over 14 amino acids. V shed 8 bases and J shed 0 bases, with 12 bases lying between them. Germline V CDR1 and CDR2: MRHNA, SNTAGT. CDR3 in DNA: TGTGCCAGCGTCGGCGGAACTAGCACAGATACGCAGTATTTT. It yields the protein CASVGGTSTDTQYF.

This clone came up a few times. The chain employs TRBV23-1 and TRBJ2-4; D possibly matches TRBD1 or TRBD2 (6 bases each). TRBV23-1 carries the ORF label, with uncertain function. The V end was cut by 4 bases, the J end by 8 bases, with 24 bases between. The CDR3 contains 17 residues. Here the CDR3 DNA reads TGCGCCAGCAGTCTGGCCCCTAAAGGACTAAAGGGGGACATTCAGTACTTC. Protein: CASSLAPKGLKGDIQYF.

The V and J genes are TRBV5-1 and TRBJ2-3; D is ambiguous. CDR1 is SGHRS and CDR2 is YFSETQ in the germline V gene. The CDR3 has 14 residues. With 4 bases removed from V and 0 bases from J, the gap between germline ends came to 9 bases. The CDR3 nucleotides read TGCGCCAGCAGCCCCCCCCTGAGCACAGATACGCAGTATTTT. It encodes CASSPPLSTDTQYF. Full variable domain (rest looked up from reference TRBV5-1 and TRBJ2-3): KAGVTQTPRYLIKTRGQQVTLSCSPISGHRSVSWYQQTPGQGLQFLFEYFSETQRNKGNFPGRFSGRQFSNSRSEMNVSTLELGDSALYLCASSPPLSTDTQYFGPGTRLTVL.

DNA for the CDR3: TGTGCCAGCCTATCAGACACCTCAAGGACCCAGTACTTC. It yields the protein CASLSDTSRTQYF. The chain combines TRBV6-5 with TRBJ2-5; D gene uncertain. CDR1 is MNHEY and CDR2 is SVGAGI in the germline V gene. V lost 8 bases and J 7 bases, leaving 17 bases between the germline ends. The CDR3 covers 13 residues.

This clone has only a few counts. The chain uses TRBV6-6 and TRBJ1-5, with TRBD1 matching over 7 bases. CDR3 length equals 16 residues. Germline V lookup: CDR1 MNHNY, CDR2 SVGAGI (reference sequence). The junction had 8 bases not matched to a gene; V was cut back by 6 bases and J by 0 bases. DNA of the CDR3: TGTGCCAGCAGGATGCAGGGGGAGGGTAGCAATCAGCCCCAGCATTTT. Amino acids: CASRMQGEGSNQPQHF.